This TCR beta chain was retrieved from a study of T cell responses to AZD1222 COVID-19 vaccine. Study-wide findings and caveats: Of spike-specific TCRs, nearly half reportedly target regions left unmutated in variants.

Germline V lookup: CDR1 LGHDT, CDR2 YNNKEL (reference sequence). This CDR3 spans 14 amino acids. Deletions cut 4 bases from V and 5 bases from J, with 14 bases between. Using immunoSEQ multiplex PCR, the repertoire was profiled, and TCRdb retains in-frame clones only, with some absent. Here the sample spans about 140,000 clones, 92% being singletons. As concerns this clone: Its target is unknown.

The starting material was peripheral blood, obtained on day 0 of AZD1222 vaccination. The chain couples TRBV3-1 (or the pseudogene TRBV3-2) to TRBJ1-1; a possible D gene is TRBD1 (6 bases). The clonotype originates from an adult in good health. As DNA, the CDR3 is TGTGCCAGCAGCCGCATTAACAGGGATACTGAAGCTTTCTTT. It specifies CASSRINRDTEAFF.